The sequence of this T cell receptor (beta chain) was determined in a study of graft-versus-host responses after intestinal transplantation. Study as a whole: Each recipient received a multivisceral, liver-intestinal, or isolated intestinal graft.

To note about this clone: What it recognizes is unknown.

V shed 0 bases and J shed 8 bases, with 13 bases lying between them. Germline V gives CDR1 LGHNA, CDR2 YSLEER. The CDR3 covers 15 residues. Method: immunoSEQ multiplex PCR; TCRdb's copy keeps in-frame clones and lacks some. The sample comprises 80,000 to 100,000 clones, 91% of which are singletons, and around 0.2% rests with the top ten. Study-wide results and limits: Graft-versus-host to host-versus-graft clonal ratios in allografts were high in patients with graft-donor T cell macrochimerism. After transplant, early declines in HvG clones were associated with peak levels of circulating GvH clones. GvH clones were identified in recipient marrow, with some first appearing in ileum or blood.

The clonotype originates from a human donor who was the organ donor for an intestinal transplant. This sample comprised unstimulated CD4+ T cells sorted from spleen or lymph node cells, obtained before transplant. The rearrangement joins TRBV4-3 to TRBJ1-4; D is perhaps TRBD1 (6 bases). In nucleotides, the CDR3 is TGCGCCAGCAGCCAAGACGGGGGGGCGCGGGAAAAACTGTTTTTT. This encodes CASSQDGGAREKLFF.